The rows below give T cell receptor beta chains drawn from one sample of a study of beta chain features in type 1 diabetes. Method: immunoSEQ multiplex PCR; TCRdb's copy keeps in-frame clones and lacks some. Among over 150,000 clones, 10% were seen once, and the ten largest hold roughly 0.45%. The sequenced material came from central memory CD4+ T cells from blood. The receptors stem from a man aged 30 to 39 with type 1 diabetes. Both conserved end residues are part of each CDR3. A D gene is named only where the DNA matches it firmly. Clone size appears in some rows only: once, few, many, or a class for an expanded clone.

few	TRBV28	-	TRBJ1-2	TGTGCCAGCAGTTTCACAGAAAACTATGGCTACACCTTC	CASSFTENYGYTF
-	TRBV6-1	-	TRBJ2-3	TGTGCCAGCATTAACGGGGATCTGTATGCAGATACGCAGTATTTT	CASINGDLYADTQYF
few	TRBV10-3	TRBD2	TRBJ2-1	TGTGCCATCAGTGTCGGGGCGGGAGGGAACAATGAGCAGTTCTTC	CAISVGAGGNNEQFF
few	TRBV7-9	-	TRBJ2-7	TGTGCCAGCAGCTCACAGGGTAGTAGCAACGAGCAGTACTTC	CASSSQGSSNEQYF
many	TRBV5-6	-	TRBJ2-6	TGTGCCAGCAGCTTGATCTCCTCTGGGGCCAACGTCCTGACTTTC	CASSLISSGANVLTF
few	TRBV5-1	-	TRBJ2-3	TGCGCCAGCAGTACCCGGACAGATACGCAGTATTTT	CASSTRTDTQYF
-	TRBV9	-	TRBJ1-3	TGTGCCAGCAGCGTCGACTCAGATGGAAACACCATATATTTT	CASSVDSDGNTIYF
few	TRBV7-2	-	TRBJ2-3	TGTGCCAGCAGCTTCGGACTCCTTGACACGCAGTATTTT	CASSFGLLDTQYF
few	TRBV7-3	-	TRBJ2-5	TGTGCCAGCAGCTTCGGGGACCAAGAGACCCAGTACTTC	CASSFGDQETQYF
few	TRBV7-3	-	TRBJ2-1	TGTGCCAGCAGCTTTATTTCCCAGGATGAGCAGTTCTTC	CASSFISQDEQFF
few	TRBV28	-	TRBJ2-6	TGTGCCAGCAGTTCGGGGTCCTCTGGGGCCAACGTCCTGACTTTC	CASSSGSSGANVLTF
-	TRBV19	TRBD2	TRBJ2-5	TGTGCCAGTAGTTTCCGGCGGTGGGAGGGCCGACAGACCCAGTACTTC	CASSFRRWEGRQTQYF
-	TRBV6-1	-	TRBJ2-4	TGTGCCAGCACCCCTGGGGGGAAAAACATTCAGTACTTC	CASTPGGKNIQYF
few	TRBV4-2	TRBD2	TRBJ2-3	TGTGCCAGCCAGACTAGCGGGAGCTATACGCAGTATTTT	CASQTSGSYTQYF
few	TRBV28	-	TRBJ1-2	TGTGCCAGCAGTTTACAGTTTGATGGCTACACCTTC	CASSLQFDGYTF
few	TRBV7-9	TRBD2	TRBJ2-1	TGTGCCAGCAGCTTAGGACTAGCGGGAGATGTCGGCAATGAGCAGTTCTTC	CASSLGLAGDVGNEQFF
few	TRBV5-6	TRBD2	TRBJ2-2	TGTGCCAGCAGCTTCCGCGGGAGAAACACCGGGGAGCTGTTTTTT	CASSFRGRNTGELFF
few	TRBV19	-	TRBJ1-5	TGTGCCAGTAGTTCCGGAGCGCCATGGAGCCAGCCCCAGCATTTT	CASSSGAPWSQPQHF
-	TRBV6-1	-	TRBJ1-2	TGTGCCAGCAGTGGAGCACCTGGGACACATCCTAACTATGGCTACACCTTC	CASSGAPGTHPNYGYTF
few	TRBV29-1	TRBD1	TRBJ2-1	TGCAGCGCTCCGACAGGGGGCATGAGGTACAATGAGCAGTTCTTC	CSAPTGGMRYNEQFF
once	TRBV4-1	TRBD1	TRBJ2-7	TGCGCCAGCAGCCAGGGACAGTCGTATTCCTACGAGCAGTACTTC	CASSQGQSYSYEQYF
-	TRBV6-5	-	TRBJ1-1	TGTGCCAGCAGTTCTTACACTGAAGCTTTCTTT	CASSSYTEAFF
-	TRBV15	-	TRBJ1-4	TGTGCCACCAGCAGACGGAATGAAAAACTGTTTTTT	CATSRRNEKLFF